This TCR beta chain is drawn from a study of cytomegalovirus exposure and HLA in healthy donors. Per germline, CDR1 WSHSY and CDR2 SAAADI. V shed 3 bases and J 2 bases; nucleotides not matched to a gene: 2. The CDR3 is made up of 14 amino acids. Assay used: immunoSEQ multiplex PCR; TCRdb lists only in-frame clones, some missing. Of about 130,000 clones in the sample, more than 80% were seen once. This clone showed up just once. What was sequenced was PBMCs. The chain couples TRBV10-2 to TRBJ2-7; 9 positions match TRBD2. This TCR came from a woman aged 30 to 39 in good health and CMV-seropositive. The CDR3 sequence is CASSDLAGPYEQYF. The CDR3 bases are TGCGCCAGCAGTGACCTAGCGGGACCCTACGAGCAGTACTTC.